This entry lists 2 T cell receptor beta chains sequenced from one sample in a study of radiation and T cells in renal cell carcinoma. Using immunoSEQ multiplex PCR, the repertoire was profiled, and TCRdb retains in-frame clones only, with some absent. The table lists about 90,000 clones, 75% to 85% of them singletons, with 7.2% in the top ten. Indicated time point: blood 4 weeks post-SBRT, at nephrectomy. Treatment specified: 15 Gy SBRT to primary tumor, nephrectomy 4 weeks later. Source: blood, taken from a patient whose treatment included radiotherapy and nephrectomy. The receptors originated from a man in his sixties with renal cell carcinoma.

The chain links TRBV18 to TRBJ2-3; 8 bases are a match to TRBD1. The CDR3 extends over 15 amino acids. The J segment lost 2 bases and the V segment lost 9 bases, leaving 10 bases of the junction unmatched. In germline, CDR1 is KGHSH, CDR2 LQKENI. CDR3 bases: TGTGCCAGTCAACCAGGGACAGGCATCACAGATACGCAGTATTTT. Its translation: CASQPGTGITDTQYF.

The chain has TRBV11-2 and TRBJ2-7, with D perhaps matching TRBD2 (6 bases). Between the trimmed V and J ends, which lost 7 bases and 0 bases, there was a span of 10 bases. Germline CDR1 is SGHAT and CDR2 is FQNNGV. This CDR3 has 13 residues. CDR3: CASKAGVSYEQYF. The CDR3 DNA reads as TGTGCCAGCAAAGCGGGCGTCTCCTACGAGCAGTACTTC.